One and the same sample provided the 15 T cell receptor beta chains below, sequenced in a study of radiation and T cells in renal cell carcinoma. TCRdb keeps only in-frame clones here, not all; method: immunoSEQ multiplex PCR. Of about 43,000 clones detected, 82% appear once; the ten largest clones hold 25% to 30%. Time point noted: blood 4 weeks post-SBRT, at nephrectomy. Treatment meaning: 15 Gy SBRT to primary tumor, nephrectomy 4 weeks later. The sequencing here drew on blood, taken from a patient whose treatment included radiotherapy and nephrectomy. The receptors originated from a woman aged 70-85 years with renal cell carcinoma.

V usage is TRBV27 and J usage is TRBJ1-2; 11 nucleotides agree with TRBD1. The germline gives CDR1 MNHEY, CDR2 SMNVEV (reference sequence). The CDR3 is 14 residues long. J gave up 4 bases and V 5 bases, and 3 bases lay outside the gene matches. The CDR3 loop is CASSLGQGVYGYTF. The CDR3 DNA is TGTGCCAGCAGTCTGGGACAGGGGGTCTATGGCTACACCTTC.

The chain links TRBV7-2 to TRBJ2-2, with unresolved D. Germline CDR1 SGHTA, CDR2 FQGNSA. This CDR3 spans 13 amino acids. The V end lost 5 bases, the J end lost 6 bases, and 10 bases lay between the germline ends. The chain's CDR3 is CASSEVVAGELFF. The CDR3 DNA sequence: TGTGCCAGCAGCGAGGTGGTTGCCGGGGAGCTGTTTTTT.

A single count supports this clone. The rearrangement joins TRBV5-1 to TRBJ2-2; either TRBD1 or TRBD2 may fit D (6 bases each). CDR1 SGHRS and CDR2 YFSETQ come from the germline V gene. The CDR3 contains 15 residues. V lost 5 bases and J 1 base, leaving 12 bases between the germline ends. CDR3 sequence (DNA): TGCGCCAGCAGTCGGGGGCCCGGGAACACCGGGGAGCTGTTTTTT. Its translation: CASSRGPGNTGELFF.

The chain combines TRBV5-1 with TRBJ1-1, with D possibly matching TRBD1 (5 bases). The CDR3 is made up of 16 amino acids. Germline V gene lookup returns CDR1 SGHRS and CDR2 YFSETQ. With 0 bases removed from V and 8 bases from J, the gap between germline ends came to 20 bases. The chain's CDR3 is CASSLAWDRGRDEAFF. As DNA, the CDR3 is TGCGCCAGCAGCTTGGCTTGGGACCGAGGAAGGGACGAAGCTTTCTTT.

The genes are TRBV29-1 and TRBJ2-3; D is perhaps TRBD1 or TRBD2 (5 bases each). V shed 3 bases and J shed 7 bases, with 14 bases lying between them. The germline gives CDR1 SQVTM, CDR2 ANQGSEA. The CDR3 has 13 residues. The CDR3 reads CSVDGAGENTQYF. CDR3 in DNA: TGCAGCGTTGACGGGGCCGGGGAAAATACGCAGTATTTT.

The chain is built from TRBV19 and TRBJ1-5; 7 nucleotides align to TRBD1. V was pared by 2 bases and J by 5 bases, with 9 bases of the junction left unmatched. The CDR3 runs 16 residues. CDR1 LNHDA and CDR2 SQIVND come from the germline V gene (reference sequence). CDR3 in DNA: TGTGCCAGTAGTATATATGAGGGACAGTTCTATCAGCCCCAGCATTTT. Translated, it gives CASSIYEGQFYQPQHF.

The chain joins TRBV6-5 to TRBJ1-1; tentatively, D is TRBD1 (5 bases). The CDR3 is 14 amino acids. Trimming stripped 6 bases from V and 5 bases from J, with 16 bases between. The germline V gene encodes CDR1 MNHEY and CDR2 SVGAGI. CDR3 bases: TGTGCCAGCAGCCCCTCGGCAGGGCATACTGAAGCTTTCTTT. It codes for CASSPSAGHTEAFF.

This chain links TRBV5-1 with TRBJ1-1; no clear D. From germline, CDR1 is SGHRS and CDR2 YFSETQ. The CDR3 has 13 amino acids. Trimming shortened V by 0 bases and J by 4 bases, and 7 bases separated the two germline ends. In nucleotides, the CDR3 is TGCGCCAGCAGCTTGGGGGAAGGCACTGAAGCTTTCTTT. Translation: CASSLGEGTEAFF.

The chain employs TRBV9 and TRBJ2-5; tentative D call: TRBD1 (5 bases). This CDR3 is built from 13 residues. Germline V gene lookup returns CDR1 SGDLS and CDR2 YYNGEE. Trimming left V 0 bases short and J 5 bases short, with 8 bases between. The CDR3 sequence: CASSVEGWETQYF. In nucleotides, the CDR3 is TGTGCCAGCAGCGTAGAGGGGTGGGAGACCCAGTACTTC.

The rearrangement uses TRBV6-5 and TRBJ1-3; 7 bases fit TRBD1. Germline lookup yields CDR1 MNHEY and CDR2 SVGAGI. The junction had 9 bases not matched to a gene; V was cut back by 6 bases and J by 4 bases. CDR3 length equals 15 residues. The CDR3: CASRPDRVAGNTIYF. The CDR3 DNA sequence: TGTGCCAGCAGACCAGACAGGGTTGCGGGAAACACCATATATTTT.

The chain carries TRBV7-6 and TRBJ2-1, with 12 bases identical to TRBD2. The V gene's germline CDR1 is SGHVS and CDR2 FNYEAQ. The length of the CDR3 is 17 residues. Trimming cost V 1 base and J 5 bases; bases outside gene matches: 6. CDR3 amino acids: CASSLERLAGGDNEQFF. The CDR3 region has the DNA TGTGCCAGCAGCTTAGAAAGGCTAGCGGGAGGGGACAATGAGCAGTTCTTC.

The rearrangement links TRBV7-6 to TRBJ2-7, with a weak D call TRBD1 (6 bases). This CDR3 region has 14 residues. Germline V gene sequence: CDR1 SGHVS, CDR2 FNYEAQ. V was trimmed by 5 bases and J by 4 bases, leaving 15 bases between them. The CDR3 DNA reads as TGTGCCAGCAGCGAGAAACAGGGTGAGTACGAGCAGTACTTC. Its protein is CASSEKQGEYEQYF. Together with reference TRBV7-6 and TRBJ2-7, the CDR3 gives the full variable domain: GAGVSQSPRYKVTKRGQDVALRCDPISGHVSLYWYRQALGQGPEFLTYFNYEAQQDKSGLPNDRFSAERPEGSISTLTIQRTEQRDSAMYRCASSEKQGEYEQYFGPGTRLTVT.

This chain links TRBV11-3 with TRBJ2-1; 13 bases line up with TRBD2. CDR1 and CDR2 from the germline V gene are SGHNT and YENEEA. CDR3 length: 18 amino acids. After removal of 3 bases from V and 4 bases from J, the junction contained 9 bases not matched to a gene. This CDR3 reads CASSLTSGRPGIYNEQFF. As DNA, the CDR3 is TGTGCCAGCAGCTTGACTAGCGGGAGGCCGGGGATATACAATGAGCAGTTCTTC.

The rearrangement joins TRBV15 to TRBJ1-1, with D possibly TRBD1 on 5 matching bases. Germline CDR1 and CDR2: LNHNV and YYDKDF (reference sequence). This CDR3 spans 14 amino acids. Trimming shortened V by 3 bases and J by 1 base, and 9 bases separated the two germline ends. CDR3: CATSRGQKNTEAFF. In DNA, the CDR3 is TGTGCCACCAGCAGGGGGCAGAAGAACACTGAAGCTTTCTTT.

The chain couples TRBV6-1 to TRBJ2-3, with D unclear. This CDR3 has 11 residues. V dropped 6 bases and J dropped 2 bases, with 3 bases sitting between them. Germline CDR1 reads MNHNS; CDR2 reads SASEGT. DNA for the CDR3: TGTGCCAGCAGGAACACAGATACGCAGTATTTT. Translation gives CASRNTDTQYF.